This TCR beta chain was retrieved from a study of blood T cell repertoires in COVID-19. For the study at large: The United States, Italy and Spain were the sources of the acute and convalescent COVID-19 samples.

Membership in each cohort depended on participant-reported clinical history. The CDR3 has 15 residues. V was cut by 0 bases and J by 3 bases, with 11 bases left in between. CDR1 is MGHRA and CDR2 is YSYEKL in the germline V gene. In the original workflow: From reference gene primer amplification, estimates of nucleated cell counts were derived. Profiled with immunoSEQ multiplex PCR; TCRdb holds only in-frame clones, not every one. V and J calls and clone size are as listed in that table; D and trimming were resolved from the DNA. Among over 400,000 clones, around 85% were seen once, and the ten largest hold roughly 8.5%.

The sequenced sample consisted of PBMCs or T cells enriched from blood (not recorded which). The chain carries TRBV4-1 and TRBJ1-1; D gene ambiguous. The source is a woman aged 55-69 years who had recovered from COVID-19. For the CDR3, the DNA is TGCGCCAGCAGCCAAGAGCCAGCGTCGGACACTGAAGCTTTCTTT. Translated, it gives CASSQEPASDTEAFF.